This passage covers 25 T cell receptor beta chains from one sample sequenced in a study of T cell changes during pregnancy in multiple sclerosis. The data were produced by immunoSEQ multiplex PCR, yet TCRdb's version contains in-frame clones alone and is incomplete. The sample consists of about 92,000 clones, around 94% of them appearing once. The starting material was peripheral blood, obtained in the first trimester of pregnancy. These receptors were taken from a female donor with multiple sclerosis, enrolled in a pregnancy study.

The rearrangement joins TRBV28 to TRBJ1-5; TRBD1 matches at 7 bases. V gave up 4 bases and J gave up 4 bases; unmatched junction bases: 10. The length of the CDR3 is 16 residues. Germline V gene sequence: CDR1 MDHEN, CDR2 SYDVKM. DNA for the CDR3: TGTGCCAGCAGTTCAGGGGGACGGGGAGCAAATCAGCCCCAGCATTTT. This translates into CASSSGGRGANQPQHF.

This clone showed up just a few times. The rearrangement uses TRBV19 and TRBJ1-1, with D perhaps matching TRBD1 (5 bases). The germline gives CDR1 LNHDA, CDR2 SQIVND (reference sequence). V was pared by 5 bases and J by 1 base, with 8 bases between. This CDR3 has 13 residues. CDR3 coding DNA: TGTGCCAGTAGTTGGGGGGGGAACACTGAAGCTTTCTTT. Translation: CASSWGGNTEAFF.

The chain recombines TRBV6-5 with TRBJ2-6, with D maybe TRBD1 (6 bases). CDR3 length: 15 amino acids. V lost 4 bases and J lost 1, with 8 bases in between. The germline V gene encodes CDR1 MNHEY and CDR2 SVGAGI. CDR3 residues: CASSSGVSGANVLTF. In DNA, the CDR3 is TGTGCCAGCAGTTCAGGGGTTTCTGGGGCCAACGTCCTGACTTTC.

The J gene is TRBJ1-5, the V gene TRBV7-8, with D perhaps TRBD1 (5 bases). The CDR3 spans 15 residues. From germline, CDR1 is SGHVS and CDR2 FQNEAQ. V shed 5 bases and J shed 7 bases, with 18 bases lying between them. The CDR3 spells CASSRPGGTGQPQHF. CDR3 coding DNA: TGTGCCAGCAGCCGCCCGGGGGGGACGGGGCAGCCCCAGCATTTT.

This clone was observed once. J is TRBJ1-5 and V is TRBV29-1; 10 bases are a match to TRBD1. V lost 6 bases to trimming and J lost 4 bases; unmatched junction nucleotides: 9. This CDR3 is 15 amino acids long. Germline V gives CDR1 SQVTM, CDR2 ANQGSEA. The CDR3 nucleotides read TGCAGCGTCTCCGGGGACAGGGGAGAGAATCAGCCCCAGCATTTT. The encoded protein is CSVSGDRGENQPQHF.

The chain has TRBV4-2 and TRBJ2-1; tentative D call: TRBD2 (5 bases). The CDR3 loop spans 13 amino acids. CDR1 and CDR2 (germline): LGHNA, YNFKEQ. The V and J ends lost 0 bases and 15 bases respectively, with 15 bases between them. CDR3 sequence: CASSQDRGEGGFF. As DNA, the CDR3 is TGTGCCAGCAGCCAAGATCGAGGTGAGGGTGGGTTCTTC.

The chain combines TRBV5-6 with TRBJ2-7, with 16 bases matching TRBD2. V gave up 4 bases and J gave up 7 bases; unmatched junction bases: 5. CDR3 size: 15 residues. CDR1 is SGHDT, CDR2 YYEEEE, per germline. The CDR3 sequence is CASSPGLAGGFEQYF. In DNA, the CDR3 is TGTGCCAGCAGCCCGGGACTAGCGGGAGGGTTTGAGCAGTACTTC.

For the CDR3, the DNA is TGCGCCAGCAGCTTGGGACAGGGGGGGACCGGGGAGCTGTTTTTT. Amino acids: CASSLGQGGTGELFF. The chain employs TRBV5-1 and TRBJ2-2; TRBD1 matches at 9 bases. This CDR3 region has 15 residues. The J segment lost 5 bases and the V segment lost 0 bases, leaving 2 bases of the junction unmatched. Germline V gives CDR1 SGHRS, CDR2 YFSETQ.

The chain employs TRBV10-2 and TRBJ1-5; D unresolved. The CDR3 runs to 15 residues. The germline V and J ends were trimmed by 0 bases and 11 bases, with 17 bases remaining between them. Germline values: CDR1 WSHSY, CDR2 SAAADI. CDR3 DNA sequence: TGCGCCAGCAGTGAGTCTCAGGTCCTCTTATCAGCCCAGCATTTT. Translated: CASSESQVLLSAQHF.

J is TRBJ2-6 and V is TRBV5-3; 11 nucleotides agree with TRBD1. TRBV5-3 belongs to the ORF category, with a function that is uncertain. CDR3 length: 23 amino acids. Losses at the gene ends were 0 bases for V and 0 bases for J; bases not matched to a gene: 17. The CDR3 DNA follows: TGTGCCAGAAGCTTGGGGGACAGGGGGGCTGAGACTAACAGAGTCTCTGGGGCCAACGTCCTGACTTTC. This translates into CARSLGDRGAETNRVSGANVLTF.

V usage is TRBV9 and J usage is TRBJ2-1, with 7 bases that match TRBD1. The CDR3 spans 15 residues. With V trimmed by 2 bases and J by 2 bases, 4 bases remained unmatched. Per the germline V gene, CDR1 is SGDLS and CDR2 is YYNGEE. Written as DNA, the CDR3 is TGTGCCAGCAGCGTCGACGGACAGGCCTACAATGAGCAGTTCTTC. Protein product: CASSVDGQAYNEQFF.

The chain recombines TRBV5-4 with TRBJ2-7; 8 positions agree with TRBD1. From germline, CDR1 is SGHNT and CDR2 YYREEE (reference sequence). CDR3 size: 15 residues. V lost 4 bases, J lost 2 bases, and 8 bases stayed unmatched. The CDR3 bases are TGTGCCAGCAGCACGGGTACGGACAGGGCCTACGAGCAGTACTTC. Translation: CASSTGTDRAYEQYF.

The V call is TRBV11-2, the J call TRBJ2-2; 7 bases fit TRBD2. V shed 10 bases and J 7 bases; nucleotides not matched to a gene: 21. The CDR3 consists of 17 residues. CDR1 is SGHAT and CDR2 is FQNNGV in the germline V gene. The CDR3 is CATASLRGRALDGELFF. In DNA, the CDR3 is TGTGCCACCGCCTCCCTCCGGGGGAGGGCCCTCGACGGGGAGCTGTTTTTT. Full variable domain (missing parts from reference TRBV11-2 and TRBJ2-2): EAGVAQSPRYKIIEKRQSVAFWCNPISGHATLYWYQQILGQGPKLLIQFQNNGVVDDSQLPKDRFSAERLKGVDSTLKIQPAKLEDSAVYLCATASLRGRALDGELFFGEGSRLTVL.

This sequence joins TRBV19 and TRBJ2-5, with 9 bases matching TRBD2. Germline trimming cut 6 bases from V and 4 bases from J; bases unmatched to any gene: 3. This CDR3 contains 13 residues. CDR1 LNHDA and CDR2 SQIVND come from the germline V gene (reference sequence). This CDR3 is CASRGSGGETQYF. The CDR3 nucleotides read TGTGCCAGTAGAGGTAGCGGGGGAGAGACCCAGTACTTC.

The chain joins TRBV4-2 to TRBJ1-4, with D uncertain. V lost 0 bases and J 8 bases, leaving 7 bases between the germline ends. Germline V lookup: CDR1 LGHNA, CDR2 YNFKEQ. The CDR3 is 13 residues long. CDR3 sequence: CASSQDRGEKLFF. The CDR3, as DNA: TGTGCCAGCAGCCAAGATCGCGGGGAAAAACTGTTTTTT.

The chain uses TRBV9 and TRBJ2-1; 7 bases are a match to TRBD1. V was clipped by 4 bases and J by 4 bases; unmatched bases: 11. Germline V gene sequence: CDR1 SGDLS, CDR2 YYNGEE. This CDR3 region has 16 residues. The CDR3 loop reads CASSPRLGQIYNEQFF. The CDR3 DNA is TGTGCCAGCAGCCCTCGTCTGGGACAGATTTACAATGAGCAGTTCTTC.

J is TRBJ2-5 and V is TRBV7-9; TRBD1 agrees at 7 bases. Germline V gene lookup returns CDR1 SEHNR and CDR2 FQNEAQ (reference sequence). This CDR3 is built from 13 residues. V lost 3 bases to trimming and J lost 3 bases; unmatched junction nucleotides: 1. In DNA, the CDR3 is TGTGCCAGCAGCTTGCAGGGGGAAGAGACCCAGTACTTC. This codes for CASSLQGEETQYF.

The chain joins TRBV19 to TRBJ1-5; tentative D call: TRBD1 (6 bases). Germline-derived CDR1 and CDR2 are LNHDA and SQIVND (reference sequence). This CDR3 comprises 15 residues. V gave up 2 bases and J gave up 5 bases, with 13 bases separating them. The CDR3 DNA reads TGTGCCAGTAGTATATTGGAACAGGGCTATCAGCCCCAGCATTTT. It codes for CASSILEQGYQPQHF.

The CDR3 DNA is TGTGCCAGCAGCCCCGACAGGGTCAATGAGCAGTTCTTC. This encodes CASSPDRVNEQFF. The chain links TRBV7-2 to TRBJ2-1, with 7 bases that match TRBD1. V lost 5 bases, J lost 6 bases, and 4 bases stayed unmatched. This CDR3 is built from 13 residues. Germline-derived CDR1 and CDR2 are SGHTA and FQGNSA.

The chain has TRBV5-4 and TRBJ2-1; the D gene could be TRBD1 or TRBD2 (6 bases each). Germline V gene lookup returns CDR1 SGHNT and CDR2 YYREEE (reference sequence). Deletions cut 5 bases from V and 5 bases from J, with 11 bases between. CDR3 length equals 13 residues. The CDR3 DNA follows: TGTGCCAGCAGTTTGCGGGACAACAATGAGCAGTTCTTC. Protein sequence: CASSLRDNNEQFF.

The V call is TRBV15, the J call TRBJ1-4; TRBD1 aligns across 7 bases. Trimming at V came to 5 bases and at J to 6 bases, leaving 6 bases not matched to a gene. Germline CDR1 is LNHNV and CDR2 is YYDKDF (reference sequence). This CDR3 is built from 14 residues. The CDR3, as DNA: TGTGCCACCAGCGAGGGACAGACAGATGAAAAACTGTTTTTT. This translates into CATSEGQTDEKLFF.

The chain recombines TRBV9 with TRBJ2-7; D perhaps matches TRBD2 (6 bases). Germline-derived CDR1 and CDR2 are SGDLS and YYNGEE. V dropped 3 bases and J dropped 4 bases, with 14 bases sitting between them. The CDR3 is 14 residues long. The CDR3 loop reads CASSAGLGSYEQYF. The CDR3 DNA is TGTGCCAGCAGCGCGGGACTTGGGAGTTACGAGCAGTACTTC. The full variable domain, rest sourced from reference TRBV9 and TRBJ2-7, is DSGVTQTPKHLITATGQRVTLRCSPRSGDLSVYWYQQSLDQGLQFLIQYYNGEERAKGNILERFSAQQFPDLHSELNLSSLELGDSALYFCASSAGLGSYEQYFGPGTRLTVT.

This clone was found once. V usage is TRBV9 and J usage is TRBJ1-1; D possibly corresponds to TRBD1 (5 bases). The germline gives CDR1 SGDLS, CDR2 YYNGEE. CDR3 length: 17 residues. The ends were cut back, 0 bases at V and 0 bases at J, with 15 bases in the middle. The DNA of the CDR3 is TGTGCCAGCAGCGTAGGTGTTGGGCTAGGGGTGAACACTGAAGCTTTCTTT. This gives the protein CASSVGVGLGVNTEAFF.

The chain couples TRBV19 to TRBJ1-5; tentative D call: TRBD1 (6 bases). Per the germline V gene, CDR1 is LNHDA and CDR2 is SQIVND (reference sequence). CDR3 length: 16 amino acids. The V end was cut by 4 bases, the J end by 3 bases, with 16 bases between. In nucleotides, the CDR3 is TGTGCCAGTAGTAAATCCCCCACAGGGCTCAATCAGCCCCAGCATTTT. Encoded protein: CASSKSPTGLNQPQHF.

The chain recombines TRBV28 with TRBJ2-7; a weak D match, TRBD1 (5 bases). The CDR3 is made up of 14 amino acids. The germline V and J ends were trimmed by 7 bases and 2 bases, with 15 bases remaining between them. Looked up from germline, CDR1 is MDHEN and CDR2 is SYDVKM. This CDR3 is CASKAEQAPYEQYF. In DNA, the CDR3 is TGTGCCAGCAAGGCCGAACAGGCCCCCTACGAGCAGTACTTC.